This TCR beta chain came from a study of T-cell memory formation after mild COVID-19 (dated by TCRdb to the early 2020s). In the study overall: TCR sequence clusters from the two donors were largely donor specific. In a couple of donors, T-cell clones that expanded and contracted after mild COVID-19 were followed by sequencing TCRalpha and TCRbeta repertoires longitudinally. The cohort was made up of two young adult volunteers, one female and one male, who were previously healthy. Results the study describes overall, beyond this receptor: The detection of some responding clones in pre-infection memory suggests that pre-existing cross-reactive memory T cells joined the SARS-CoV-2 response. Whether the second-wave clones peaking on day 37 were SARS-CoV-2 specific was not confirmed. Contracting CD4+ clones turned up mainly in the CM and EM memory subsets, whereas EMRA was where CD8+ clones were enriched. The study covered only a couple of mild cases, and larger cohorts including severe cases with pre-infection samples were considered necessary. Balanced CD4/CD8 phenotypes were observed for clones contracting from day 15 to 85, whereas a bias towards CD4+ was observed for a second wave of clones expanding from day 15 to 37.

Sequencing was carried out with an Illumina NovaSeq 6000. TCRalpha and TCRbeta cDNA libraries were built by 5'RACE with constant-segment primers, adding sample barcodes and unique molecular identifiers. Trizol reagent was used to extract RNA from every sample. Amplification of the libraries took two PCR steps, and the second step added a second sample barcode plus Illumina TruSeq adapters. Sequencing of libraries was performed on an Illumina NovaSeq with 2 x 150 bp paired-end reads. As for the authors' bioinformatics: With migec v1.2.7, reads were demultiplexed and then collapsed into UMI-guided consensus sequences. Using mixcr v2.1.11, UMI consensuses were aligned to TRA and TRB V and J templates and then assembled into clonotypes. A clonotype was counted as expanded or contracted only if both edgeR and NoisET called the change significant, with noise models trained on biological replicates. For edgeR calls, the cutoffs were a false discovery rate-adjusted p below 0.01 and a log2 fold-change threshold of 1. As an exploratory analysis of dynamics, PCA with hierarchical clustering was applied to max-normalized trajectories of the 1000 most abundant clonotypes. Each responding clone was given a CD4 or CD8 phenotype based on the CD4+ and CD8+ repertoires, which had been sequenced separately. Using fastp at Q25 and MiXCR, TCRdb reprocessed the public reads and kept productive beta chains. Entries that share a CDR3 protein sequence are merged under the most common genes and DNA. The V and J calls and clone size come from TCRdb's table, not from the authors' own analysis. The sample table holds hundreds of thousands of distinct CDR3 sequences, of which about a quarter were seen once. 13% of the sample is held by the ten biggest clonotypes.

As for this clonotype: What antigen it recognizes has not been identified. No per-base quality is available; no much larger clone lies one base away.

The CDR3 covers 12 residues, taking in both the cysteine and the phenylalanine. Only CDR3 DNA remains: 36 bases, in frame from the first base. The V end loses 5 bases and the J end loses 4 bases, and a stretch of 11 bases separates them. The CDR1 and CDR2 encoded by the germline V gene are SQVTM and ANQGSEA. Ficoll-Paque density gradient centrifugation was the method used to isolate PBMCs. The specimen sequenced was PBMCs or a T cell subset sorted from them (not recorded which). The sequence came from an adult woman who had mild COVID-19 (a few samples of this study predate the infection). The sample titles of this study are shuffled in the database, so cell type and time point are left out; the donor was told from shared clones. The sequence links TRBV29-1 to TRBJ1-1, with the identity of the D gene unclear. The CDR3 region reads CSVWSGSTEAFF. The DNA reads TGCAGCGTTTGGAGTGGGAGCACTGAAGCTTTCTTT.